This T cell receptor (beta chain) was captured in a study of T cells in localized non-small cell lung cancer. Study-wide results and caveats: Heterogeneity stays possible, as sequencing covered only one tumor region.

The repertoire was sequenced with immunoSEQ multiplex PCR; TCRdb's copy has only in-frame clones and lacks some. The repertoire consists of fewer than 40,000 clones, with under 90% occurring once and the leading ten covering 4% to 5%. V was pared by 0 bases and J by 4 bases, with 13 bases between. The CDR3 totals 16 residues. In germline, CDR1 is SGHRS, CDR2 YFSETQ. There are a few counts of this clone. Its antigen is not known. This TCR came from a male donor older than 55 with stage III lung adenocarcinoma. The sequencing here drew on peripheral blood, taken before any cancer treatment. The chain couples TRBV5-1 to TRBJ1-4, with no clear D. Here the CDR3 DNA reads TGCGCCAGCAGCTTGGCCCAATTAGGACGTAATGAAAAACTGTTTTTT. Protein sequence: CASSLAQLGRNEKLFF.